These 9 T cell receptor beta chains share one sample of origin, sequenced in a study of T cell repertoires in cytomegalovirus infection. Antigens for these TCRs are unknown. TCRdb re-called the reads through MiXCR, storing one row per CDR3 protein. In the table there are about 830,000 distinct CDR3 sequences, approximately 32% of which are singletons. The material was cultured CD8+ T cells from PBMCs, obtained from culture after CMV antigen stimulation. These receptors all stem from a human donor in good health (CMV status not recorded). Some clones in this sample may be carry-over from other donors' samples.

This clonotype came up many times. The chain carries TRBV7-6 and TRBJ2-7; D is uncertain. The germline CDR1 and CDR2 sequences are SGHVS and FNYEAQ. This CDR3 region has 13 residues. Trimming took off 3 bases at V and 1 base at J, with 7 bases between the two ends. The CDR3 DNA sequence: TGTGCCAGCAGCTTGGCATTTTCCTACGAGCAGTACTTC. As protein: CASSLAFSYEQYF.

The chain has TRBV5-4 and TRBJ1-1; D remains unclear. The CDR3 totals 14 residues. From germline, CDR1 is SGHNT and CDR2 YYREEE (reference sequence). The V and J ends lost 1 base and 5 bases respectively, with 12 bases between them. CDR3 in amino acids: CASSLSGIRTEAFF. DNA of the CDR3: TGTGCCAGCAGCTTGTCCGGAATTAGGACTGAAGCTTTCTTT.

This clonotype has a handful of counts. The chain recombines TRBV4-1 with TRBJ2-7, with 7 bases fitting TRBD2. Germline CDR1 is MGHRA and CDR2 is YSYEKL. The CDR3 loop spans 13 amino acids. The V and J ends lost 2 bases and 7 bases, in that order; junction bases with no gene match: 5. The CDR3 sequence: CASSQRLGGEQYV. The CDR3 bases are TGCGCCAGCAGCCAAAGATTGGGGGGGGAGCAGTACGTC.

V is TRBV5-6 and J is TRBJ2-1; TRBD1 aligns across 7 bases. The CDR3 is made up of 15 amino acids. Germline loops: CDR1 SGHDT, CDR2 YYEEEE. With V trimmed by 7 bases and J by 4 bases, 11 bases remained unmatched. The CDR3 DNA follows: TGTGCCAGCGTATCGTCGGGACAGAATTACAATGAGCAGTTCTTC. Its translation is CASVSSGQNYNEQFF. The full variable domain, in which reference TRBV5-6 and TRBJ2-1 provide the parts outside the CDR3, is DAGVTQSPTHLIKTRGQQVTLRCSPKSGHDTVSWYQQALGQGPQFIFQYYEEEERQRGNFPDRFSGHQFPNYSSELNVNALLLGDSALYLCASVSSGQNYNEQFFGPGTRLTVL.

The gene calls are TRBV5-6 and TRBJ2-7; TRBD1 might be the D (5 bases). The CDR3 contains 16 residues. V gave up 4 bases and J gave up 2 bases, with 19 bases separating them. CDR1 is SGHDT and CDR2 is YYEEEE in the germline V gene. The CDR3: CASSPNVGHDAYEQYF. CDR3 nucleotide sequence: TGTGCCAGCAGCCCCAACGTAGGACACGACGCCTACGAGCAGTACTTC.

This clonotype was seen only once. V usage is TRBV7-4 and J usage is TRBJ2-3, with 13 bases aligning to TRBD2. V was pared by 6 bases and J by 8 bases, with 11 bases of the junction left unmatched. Germline loops: CDR1 SGHVT, CDR2 SQSDAQ. CDR3 size: 16 residues. For the CDR3, the DNA is TGTGCCAGCAGTACCACTAGCGGGGGGGAGAAGGGTACGCAGTATTTT. Translation gives CASSTTSGGEKGTQYF.

This chain uses TRBV6-5 with TRBJ2-3; 7 bases agree with TRBD2. The ends lost 2 bases at V and 0 bases at J; junction bases unmatched: 8. Germline assignment: CDR1 MNHEY and CDR2 SVGAGI. The CDR3 totals 17 residues. The CDR3, as DNA: TGTGCCAGCAGTTACGACCCAGCGGGGTACAGCACAGATACGCAGTATTTT. The encoded protein is CASSYDPAGYSTDTQYF.

Regarding this clonotype: An end of the junction does not agree with germline; a read error may underlie this. The V gene is TRBV6-1, the J gene TRBJ2-1, with no clear D. The CDR3 totals 16 residues. The germline V gene encodes CDR1 MNHNS and CDR2 SASEGT. The CDR3: CASSQEPELYYNVQFF. CDR3 nucleotide sequence: TGTGCCAGCAGCCAGGAGCCGGAATTGTATTACAATGTGCAGTTCTTC.

The chain uses TRBV6-6 and TRBJ1-2; maybe TRBD1 (6 bases). Per the germline V gene, CDR1 is MNHNY and CDR2 is SVGAGI (reference sequence). The V end lost 2 bases, the J end lost 4 bases, and 14 bases lay between the germline ends. This CDR3 has 15 amino acids. The CDR3 here is CASSYPEGERYGYTF. DNA for the CDR3: TGTGCCAGCAGTTACCCTGAGGGGGAACGCTATGGCTACACCTTC.